These 7 T cell receptor beta chains were all obtained from the same sample, sequenced in a study of graft-versus-host responses after intestinal transplantation. Some clones are missing from TCRdb's copy, which holds only in-frame ones; the method was immunoSEQ multiplex PCR. The profile shows some 46,000 clones, 90% to 95% of them singletons. This material consisted of PBMCs, taken around 790 days after a first intestinal transplant, on the day of a second. These receptors all come from a human patient who received an intestinal transplant, so some T cells may come from the graft donor.

The rearrangement joins TRBV6-5 to TRBJ2-2; D assignment may be TRBD1 or TRBD2 (5 bases each). Trimming took off 0 bases at V and 3 bases at J, with 11 bases between the two ends. This CDR3 is built from 16 residues. In germline, CDR1 is MNHEY, CDR2 SVGAGI. Written as DNA, the CDR3 is TGTGCCAGCAGTTACTCCGGGGCCCCGGACACCGGGGAGCTGTTTTTT. Translation gives CASSYSGAPDTGELFF.

This chain links TRBV27 with TRBJ2-6; possibly TRBD1 or TRBD2 for D (5 bases each). Germline V gene data show CDR1 as MNHEY and CDR2 as SMNVEV (reference sequence). The CDR3 sequence is 15 residues long. Trimming stripped 5 bases from V and 1 base from J, with 9 bases between. CDR3 sequence reads: CASSRGASGANVLTF. CDR3 nucleotides: TGTGCCAGCAGTAGGGGAGCATCTGGGGCCAACGTCCTGACTTTC.

This chain links TRBV18 with TRBJ1-4, with D hard to call. CDR3 length: 13 residues. V shed 1 base and J shed 3 bases, with 3 bases lying between them. The V gene's germline CDR1 is KGHSH and CDR2 LQKENI. CDR3 residues: CASSPLANEKLFF. DNA of the CDR3: TGTGCCAGCTCACCACTCGCTAATGAAAAACTGTTTTTT.

The J gene is TRBJ2-2, the V gene TRBV5-1; maybe TRBD1 (6 bases). V gave up 1 base and J gave up 0 bases, with 7 bases separating them. The CDR3 totals 15 residues. Germline CDR1 and CDR2: SGHRS and YFSETQ. CDR3 residues: CASSLTGPNTGELFF. The CDR3 DNA sequence: TGCGCCAGCAGCTTGACAGGGCCGAACACCGGGGAGCTGTTTTTT.

This clone was picked up one time. The genes are TRBV27 and TRBJ1-5; 9 bases are a match to TRBD1. Germline values: CDR1 MNHEY, CDR2 SMNVEV (reference sequence). This CDR3 is 15 amino acids long. V lost 5 bases and J lost 4; bases outside the gene matches: 6. The CDR3 sequence is CASSAWGQGNQPQHF. CDR3 sequence (DNA): TGTGCCAGCAGTGCCTGGGGACAGGGAAATCAGCCCCAGCATTTT.

The sample holds a few counts of this clone. V is TRBV4-1 and J is TRBJ1-3; a possible D gene is TRBD1 (5 bases). V shed 4 bases and J shed 0 bases, with 16 bases lying between them. The CDR3 length is 17 residues. Germline V gene lookup returns CDR1 MGHRA and CDR2 YSYEKL. The CDR3 DNA reads as TGCGCCAGCAGCCTACGCCAGACAGCGCGCTCTGGAAACACCATATATTTT. Protein sequence: CASSLRQTARSGNTIYF.

V is TRBV29-1 and J is TRBJ1-1; tentatively, D is TRBD1 (5 bases). The CDR3 loop spans 17 amino acids. Deletions cut 0 bases from V and 3 bases from J, with 20 bases between. Germline V gene sequence: CDR1 SQVTM, CDR2 ANQGSEA. CDR3 bases: TGCAGCGTTGAAGATGGCCCAAGGGTCTTGGGGGACACTGAAGCTTTCTTT. Protein sequence: CSVEDGPRVLGDTEAFF.